The source of this TCR beta chain is a study of a mutant IDH1 vaccine in newly diagnosed glioma. Overall study context: Patients received eight vaccinations in weeks 1, 3, 5, 7, 11, 15, 19, 23. Most patients had received both radiotherapy and temozolomide, the prior options being radiotherapy, temozolomide, or both. Findings and caveats of the study: Any relationship between pseudoprogression and changes in top peripheral T cell clonotypes seemed absent.

V was clipped by 5 bases and J by 7 bases, with 21 bases between them. The CDR3 is 15 residues long. The V gene's germline CDR1 is SGHRS and CDR2 YFSETQ. Indicated time point: week 23, last vaccination. Doses consisted of 300 ug of mutant IDH1 20-mer peptide each, paired with topical imiquimod. Donor diagnoses consisted of new WHO grade 3 or 4 IDH1-mutant, ATRX-lost astrocytomas. The method was immunoSEQ multiplex PCR; TCRdb's version includes in-frame clones alone and lacks a portion of them. This table has 50,000 to 70,000 clones, approximately 80% appearing once. The sample holds one count of this clone. The antigen remains unidentified.

V is TRBV5-1 and J is TRBJ1-1; no firm D call. The sequence was collected from a man between 18 and 29 years old with glioma. Specimen: PBMCs, collected from a glioma patient whose treatment included an IDH1 peptide vaccine. CDR3 residues: CASSKTQLSFGEAFF. CDR3 coding DNA: TGCGCCAGCAGTAAGACTCAACTTAGTTTCGGTGAAGCTTTCTTT.